These 28 T cell receptor beta chains were sequenced from one sample in a study of blood T cells in healthy people across ages. The second PCR ran roughly 6 to 11 cycles with a sample-barcoded 5' primer and J-beta primers. TCRdb used MiXCR to reprocess the 5' RACE reads, holding one entry per CDR3 protein. This table holds around 650,000 distinct CDR3 sequences, about 30% found once. The material sequenced was blood. The source is a woman aged 80 or over in good health.

This clonotype has a count of ten or more. The chain carries TRBV20-1 and TRBJ1-2; D perhaps matches TRBD1 (6 bases). The CDR3 is 12 amino acids. The V and J ends lost 6 bases and 3 bases respectively, with 11 bases between them. Germline CDR1 is DFQATT and CDR2 is SNEGSKA (reference sequence). The CDR3 bases are TGCAGTGCCTGGACAGACTACTATGGCTACACCTTC. Its translation: CSAWTDYYGYTF.

This CDR3 reads CASSLTVNAGELFF. CDR3 sequence (DNA): TGTGCCAGCAGTCTAACCGTAAACGCCGGGGAGCTGTTTTTT. The chain couples TRBV7-9 to TRBJ2-2, with D uncertain. Looked up from germline, CDR1 is SEHNR and CDR2 is FQNEAQ (reference sequence). V was clipped by 6 bases and J by 6 bases, with 14 bases between them. This CDR3 contains 14 residues.

This clonotype showed up many times. This chain connects TRBV9 to TRBJ1-4; D is unresolved. The CDR3 loop spans 14 amino acids. Germline V gene lookup returns CDR1 SGDLS and CDR2 YYNGEE. Trimming shortened V by 0 bases and J by 7 bases, and 10 bases separated the two germline ends. The CDR3 DNA reads as TGTGCCAGCAGCGTAGGAGGGCGGAGTGAAAAACTGTTTTTT. It translates to CASSVGGRSEKLFF.

In the case of this clonotype: Germline is not matched at one junction end, which may reflect a read error. The chain carries TRBV6-2 or TRBV6-3 and TRBJ1-5; D is undetermined. Germline CDR1 MNHEY, CDR2 SVGEGT. This CDR3 spans 12 amino acids. CDR3: CASSYVDQPQHF. Written as DNA, the CDR3 is TGTGCCAGCAGTTACGTGGACCAGCCACAGCATTTT.

This clonotype showed up many times. DNA for the CDR3: TGTGCCAGCAGCCTAACAGGGGCCGGAACTAATGAAAAACTGTTTTTT. Its translation is CASSLTGAGTNEKLFF. The J gene is TRBJ1-4, the V gene TRBV6-6; 7 bases agree with TRBD1. The V gene end was trimmed by 6 bases and the J gene end by 1 base; junction bases not matched to a gene: 8. The CDR3 length is 16 residues. From germline, CDR1 is MNHNY and CDR2 SVGAGI (reference sequence).

This clonotype has a count of ten or more. The chain is built from TRBV12-3 or TRBV12-4 and TRBJ2-5, with D possibly called TRBD1 or TRBD2 (5 bases each). Trimming cost V 5 bases and J 4 bases, with 23 bases left between them. CDR3 length: 17 residues. The chain's CDR3 is CASSLGVGSLAGETQYF. CDR3 DNA: TGTGCCAGCAGTCTGGGGGTCGGGTCCTTGGCAGGAGAGACCCAGTACTTC.

The table lists this clonotype with a few counts. The chain recombines TRBV7-9 with TRBJ2-5; 13 nucleotides line up with TRBD2. The ends lost 4 bases at V and 5 bases at J; junction bases unmatched: 7. The CDR3 extends over 16 amino acids. Germline values: CDR1 SEHNR, CDR2 FQNEAQ (reference sequence). The CDR3 region is CASSSRLAGGSETQYF. Written as DNA, the CDR3 is TGTGCCAGCAGCTCCCGACTAGCGGGGGGCAGCGAGACCCAGTACTTC.

This clonotype was seen a handful of times. The rearrangement links TRBV6-6 to TRBJ1-1; D uncertain. Germline-derived CDR1 and CDR2 are MNHNY and SVGAGI (reference sequence). This CDR3 contains 14 residues. Between the trimmed V and J ends, which lost 7 bases and 0 bases, there was a span of 12 bases. The chain's CDR3 is CASTGRPVNTEAFF. Here the CDR3 DNA reads TGTGCCAGCACCGGGCGCCCTGTGAACACTGAAGCTTTCTTT.

The chain employs TRBV7-2 and TRBJ2-7; the D call may be TRBD1 or TRBD2 (5 bases each). CDR1 and CDR2 from the germline V gene are SGHTA and FQGNSA. The CDR3 length is 14 residues. Trimming cost V 5 bases and J 4 bases, with 15 bases left between them. The CDR3 loop reads CASSLPGRVYEQYF. CDR3 DNA sequence: TGTGCCAGCAGCCTACCGGGGCGCGTATACGAGCAGTACTTC. The whole variable domain, filled in from reference TRBV7-2 and TRBJ2-7, reads GAGVSQSPSNKVTEKGKDVELRCDPISGHTALYWYRQSLGQGLEFLIYFQGNSAPDKSGLPSDRFSAERTGGSVSTLTIQRTQQEDSAVYLCASSLPGRVYEQYFGPGTRLTVT.

In regard to this clonotype: A much larger clone differs from this one at a single base, so this may be a read error. The chain couples TRBV6-5 to TRBJ2-2, with 7 bases identical to TRBD1. CDR1 is MNHEY and CDR2 is SVGAGI in the germline V gene. This CDR3 comprises 14 residues. For the CDR3, the DNA is TGTGCCAGCACCCGACAGGGATCGGCCGGGGAGCGGTTTTTT. Its protein is CASTRQGSAGERFF.

This clonotype was recorded at least ten times. The chain has TRBV20-1 and TRBJ2-3, with D tentatively TRBD1 or TRBD2 (6 bases each). The V end was cut by 6 bases, the J end by 1 base, with 11 bases between. There are 13 residues in the CDR3. From germline, CDR1 is DFQATT and CDR2 SNEGSKA (reference sequence). The CDR3 DNA follows: TGCAGTGCCCCAGGGGAGGGCACAGATACGCAGTATTTT. Translation: CSAPGEGTDTQYF.

The CDR3 protein is CASRTRQGAEAFF. CDR3 in DNA: TGTGCCAGCAGGACCAGACAGGGAGCTGAAGCTTTCTTT. The gene calls are TRBV6-2 or TRBV6-3 and TRBJ1-1; 7 nucleotides match TRBD1. Germline assignment: CDR1 MNHEY and CDR2 SVGEGT. Trimming at V came to 6 bases and at J to 6 bases, leaving 7 bases not matched to a gene. This CDR3 is 13 amino acids long.

As concerns this clonotype: Possible read error: a much larger clone is one base away. The gene calls are TRBV2 and TRBJ1-1, with unresolved D. The CDR3 contains 14 residues. Germline V gives CDR1 SNHLY, CDR2 FYNNEI. The CDR3 region has the DNA TGTGTCAGCAGTGGAGGAGGTTCGAACACTGAAGCTTTCTTT. It codes for CVSSGGGSNTEAFF.

Remarks on this clonotype: This sequence may be a read error, since a much larger clone differs from it by one base. This rearrangement joins TRBV5-1 to TRBJ2-5; TRBD2 agrees at 7 bases. Germline CDR1 reads SGHRS; CDR2 reads YFSETQ. The CDR3 consists of 13 residues. CDR3 nucleotides: TGCGCCAGCAGCCCAAACCAGGGAGGGACCCGGTACTTC. This codes for CASSPNQGGTRYF.

This clonotype was observed a few times. The gene calls are TRBV7-3 and TRBJ1-1, with 7 bases lining up with TRBD1. V dropped 1 base and J dropped 10; count of bases not matched to a gene: 9. Germline values: CDR1 SGHTA, CDR2 FQGTGA. This CDR3 spans 14 amino acids. This CDR3 is CASSLSTGAVGAFF. The CDR3 coding sequence is TGTGCCAGCAGCTTAAGCACAGGGGCGGTAGGAGCTTTCTTT.

The chain joins TRBV10-3 to TRBJ2-2; the match to TRBD2 covers 9 bases. The J segment lost 5 bases and the V segment lost 7 bases, leaving 8 bases of the junction unmatched. The CDR3 contains 15 residues. Looked up from germline, CDR1 is ENHRY and CDR2 is SYGVKD. DNA for the CDR3: TGTGCCATCACCGGAGCGGGAGGAAGAACCGGGGAGCTGTTTTTT. As protein: CAITGAGGRTGELFF.

This clonotype has at least ten counts. This rearrangement joins TRBV12-3 or TRBV12-4 to TRBJ2-1; 9 positions agree with TRBD1. This CDR3 is built from 15 residues. V shed 5 bases, J shed 3 bases, and the junction held 5 bases outside the gene matches. CDR3 in DNA: TGTGCCAGCAGTACCGGGACAGGGATCTACAATGAGCAGTTCTTC. The encoded protein is CASSTGTGIYNEQFF.

This clonotype was recorded a few times. This may be a read error, as it is one base from a much larger clone. The chain joins TRBV20-1 to TRBJ2-7, with D perhaps TRBD1 (5 bases). There are 15 residues in the CDR3. CDR1 is DFQATT and CDR2 is SNEGSKA in the germline V gene (reference sequence). Trimming left V 6 bases short and J 1 base short, with 19 bases between. The CDR3 sequence is CSAPKGVGLSYEQYF. The CDR3, as DNA: TGCAGTGCCCCGAAAGGAGTGGGGCTATCCTACGAGCAGTACTTC.

As regards this clonotype: Being one base from a much bigger clone, this may be a read error. The rearrangement joins TRBV12-3 or TRBV12-4 to TRBJ2-3, with 11 bases that match TRBD2. This CDR3 is built from 15 residues. The CDR3 loop is CASKLAGGRGDAQYF. In nucleotides, the CDR3 is TGTGCCAGCAAGCTAGCGGGGGGCCGGGGAGATGCGCAGTATTTT.

This clonotype was seen at least ten times. This sequence joins TRBV5-1 and TRBJ2-1; D is uncertain. Germline CDR1 SGHRS, CDR2 YFSETQ. Trimming took 0 bases from V and 0 from J, leaving 16 bases between them. CDR3 size: 18 residues. In DNA form, the CDR3 reads TGCGCCAGCAGCTTGGGGCCGAACTGGGCCAGCTCCTACAATGAGCAGTTCTTC. Its translation: CASSLGPNWASSYNEQFF.

J is TRBJ2-4 and V is TRBV2, with 8 positions matching TRBD1. The end of the DNA aligns better with TRBJ2-7, so the J call may be wrong. The germline V gene has CDR1 SNHLY and CDR2 FYNNEI. CDR3 length: 14 amino acids. CDR3 residues: CASMDRDSPYEQYF. In DNA form, the CDR3 reads TGTGCCAGCATGGACAGGGATTCACCCTACGAGCAGTACTTC.

This clonotype was picked up many times. The genes are TRBV5-1 and TRBJ2-5; possible D gene TRBD1, 5 bases. Trimming stripped 0 bases from V and 4 bases from J, with 13 bases between. The CDR3 covers 15 residues. Germline loops: CDR1 SGHRS, CDR2 YFSETQ. The CDR3 nucleotides read TGCGCCAGCAGCTTGGGGGCAGGGTTACGAGAGACCCAGTACTTC. Its translation is CASSLGAGLRETQYF.

The CDR3 region is CSASQRYGYTF. CDR3 sequence (DNA): TGCAGTGCTAGTCAACGCTATGGCTACACCTTC. This sequence joins TRBV20-1 and TRBJ1-2, with D unclear. CDR3 length equals 11 residues. Trimming removed 3 bases at V and 4 bases at J, with 6 bases between. The germline V gene has CDR1 DFQATT and CDR2 SNEGSKA (reference sequence).

The chain links TRBV20-1 to TRBJ2-7, with D perhaps TRBD1 (6 bases). The V gene's germline CDR1 is DFQATT and CDR2 SNEGSKA (reference sequence). CDR3 length equals 15 residues. The V end was cut by 3 bases, the J end by 0 bases, with 15 bases between. The CDR3, as DNA: TGCAGTGCTAGTCCGGACAGCAAAAACTCCTACGAGCAGTACTTC. Its protein is CSASPDSKNSYEQYF.

The chain couples TRBV28 to TRBJ1-2; D call uncertain. The CDR3 length is 14 residues. Trimming stripped 1 base from V and 2 bases from J, with 8 bases between. In germline, CDR1 is MDHEN, CDR2 SYDVKM. Here the CDR3 reads CASSLYDGNYGYTF. CDR3 in DNA: TGTGCCAGCAGTTTATATGACGGAAACTATGGCTACACCTTC.

This clonotype was seen ten or more times. The J gene is TRBJ2-1, the V gene TRBV6-2 or TRBV6-3; D assignment may be TRBD1 or TRBD2 (7 bases each). Trimming took 8 bases from V and 2 from J, leaving 13 bases between them. Germline CDR1 reads MNHEY; CDR2 reads SVGEGT. CDR3 size: 14 residues. CDR3 sequence reads: CASGEGAAYNEQFF. CDR3 nucleotides: TGTGCCAGCGGGGAGGGGGCCGCCTACAATGAGCAGTTCTTC.

This sequence joins TRBV7-9 and TRBJ2-2; perhaps TRBD2 as D (6 bases). With 3 bases removed from V and 6 bases from J, the gap between germline ends came to 11 bases. The CDR3 has 14 amino acids. CDR1 and CDR2 from the germline V gene are SEHNR and FQNEAQ (reference sequence). In DNA form, the CDR3 reads TGTGCCAGCAGCTTGGAGGGAACAGCCGGGGAGCTGTTTTTT. Amino acid sequence: CASSLEGTAGELFF.

The gene calls are TRBV5-1 and TRBJ1-2, with 12 nucleotides matching TRBD1. The junction had 5 bases not matched to a gene; V was cut back by 4 bases and J by 7 bases. The CDR3 has 14 amino acids. Germline V gene lookup returns CDR1 SGHRS and CDR2 YFSETQ. CDR3 in DNA: TGCGCCAGCAGCCTAGCGGGACAGGGGGCTGGCTACACCTTC. Translation gives CASSLAGQGAGYTF. Based on the CDR3 plus reference TRBV5-1 and TRBJ1-2, the full variable domain is KAGVTQTPRYLIKTRGQQVTLSCSPISGHRSVSWYQQTPGQGLQFLFEYFSETQRNKGNFPGRFSGRQFSNSRSEMNVSTLELGDSALYLCASSLAGQGAGYTFGSGTRLTVV.